The entry below gives a single T cell receptor (beta chain) sequence along with its context. Its antigen remains unidentified. Germline and junction disagree at one end, which may indicate a read error. This sample stems from a study of OX40 agonist ivuxolimab in advanced cancers. Study-wide points: Clonal expansion from baseline to week 6 occurred in both CD4+ and CD8+ T cells. The expanded peripheral T cells' antigen specificity was not determined.

The CDR3 sequence is 14 residues long. Per the germline V gene, CDR1 is LNHDA and CDR2 is SQIVND (reference sequence). Assay used: immunoSEQ multiplex PCR; TCRdb lists only in-frame clones, some missing. This table has tens of thousands of clones, roughly 87% appearing once. Patients were ineligible given autoimmune disease history or systemic immunosuppression. Peripheral blood came from all dose cohorts at three timepoints. The chain employs TRBV19 and TRBJ1-6; D may be TRBD1 (5 bases). This material consisted of CD4+ or CD8+ T cells sorted from blood, taken in a trial of the OX40 agonist ivuxolimab. This TCR was sampled from an adult with an advanced solid tumor such as melanoma, head and neck, liver or kidney cancer. The CDR3 region has the DNA TGTGCCAGTAGGGGGGAGCCCTATAATTCACCCCCCCACTTT. Its protein is CASRGEPYNSPPHF.